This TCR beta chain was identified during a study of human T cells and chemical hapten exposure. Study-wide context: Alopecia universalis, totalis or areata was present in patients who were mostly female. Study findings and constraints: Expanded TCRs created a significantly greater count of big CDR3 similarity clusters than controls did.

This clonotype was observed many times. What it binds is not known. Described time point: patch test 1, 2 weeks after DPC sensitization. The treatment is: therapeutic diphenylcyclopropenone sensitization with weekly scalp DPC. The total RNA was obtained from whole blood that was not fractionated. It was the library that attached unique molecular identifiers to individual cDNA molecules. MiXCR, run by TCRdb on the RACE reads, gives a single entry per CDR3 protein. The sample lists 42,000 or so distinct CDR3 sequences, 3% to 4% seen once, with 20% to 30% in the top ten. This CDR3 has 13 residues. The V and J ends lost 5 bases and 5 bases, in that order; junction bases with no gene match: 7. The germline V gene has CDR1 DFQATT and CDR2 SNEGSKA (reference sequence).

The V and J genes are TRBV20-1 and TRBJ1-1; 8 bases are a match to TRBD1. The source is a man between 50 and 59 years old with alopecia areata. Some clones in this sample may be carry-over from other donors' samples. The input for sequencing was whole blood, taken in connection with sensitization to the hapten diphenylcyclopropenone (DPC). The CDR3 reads CSAATGATTEAFF. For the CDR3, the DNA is TGCAGTGCTGCGACAGGGGCGACAACTGAAGCTTTCTTT.